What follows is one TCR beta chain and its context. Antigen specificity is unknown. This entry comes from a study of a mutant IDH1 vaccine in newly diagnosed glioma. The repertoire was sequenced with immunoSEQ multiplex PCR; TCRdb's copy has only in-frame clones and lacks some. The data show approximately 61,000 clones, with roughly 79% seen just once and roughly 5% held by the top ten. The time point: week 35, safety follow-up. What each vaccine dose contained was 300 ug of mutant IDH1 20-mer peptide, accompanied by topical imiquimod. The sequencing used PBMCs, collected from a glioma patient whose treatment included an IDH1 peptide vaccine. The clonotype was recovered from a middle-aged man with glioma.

The CDR3 DNA follows: TGTGCCAGTAGTATAGGTCCCGGGACGGGGGTGAACACTGAAGCTTTCTTT. Translated: CASSIGPGTGVNTEAFF. The chain couples TRBV19 to TRBJ1-1, with D possibly matching TRBD1 (5 bases). The CDR3 covers 17 residues. V dropped 1 base and J dropped 0 bases, with 15 bases sitting between them. The V gene's germline CDR1 is LNHDA and CDR2 SQIVND (reference sequence).